This T cell receptor beta chain was sequenced for a study of Graves' ophthalmopathy and Graves' hyperthyroidism (dated by TCRdb to the late 2010s). Some background on the complete study: Peripheral blood was collected at initial diagnosis, before any treatment. The study used signatures of the TCR beta repertoire to tell Graves' ophthalmopathy apart from Graves' hyperthyroidism and to predict which patients would progress to ophthalmopathy. In total, 135 blood samples were TCR-sequenced: 40 to 45 ophthalmopathy, some 75 hyperthyroidism and about 17 hyperthyroidism-to-ophthalmopathy patients. To explore V-J signatures that separate ophthalmopathy from hyperthyroidism, a discovery set of about a hundred patients was enrolled, consisting of about 43 with ophthalmopathy and 55 to 65 with stable hyperthyroidism. The independent validation cohort included under 20 hyperthyroidism patients plus 17 patients who later progressed from hyperthyroidism to ophthalmopathy. In about six hyperthyroidism patients, T-cell repertoires of thyroid tissue and blood were compared. Following sampling, methimazole starting at 30 mg daily was administered to hyperthyroidism patients, and high-dose intravenous methylprednisolone was administered to ophthalmopathy patients. The approximately 100 discovery patients were divided at random into training and test sets in a 7:3 ratio. General study outcomes and caveats: Sample size was not statistically predetermined, and group allocation was not concealed from the investigators. In validation, the model predicted ophthalmopathy progression with more than 55% sensitivity and approximately 75% specificity; some twelve predicted patients were CT-confirmed with GO in a median of about 6.1 months. Among expanded thyroid clonotypes with frequency above 0.001, most also showed up in blood, which suggests that blood repertoires may reflect the thyroid immune response. In cross-validation, the 13-signature model distinguished ophthalmopathy from stable hyperthyroidism with nearly 90% sensitivity and about 81% specificity, while in the test set the corresponding values were 80% and 75%.

Trimming takes 2 bases off V and 7 bases off J; junction bases not matched to a gene: 5. From its cysteine to its phenylalanine, the CDR3 spans 13 amino acids. CDR3 DNA is the only sequence kept; it has 39 bases, read in frame from the first base. CDR1 SGHTA and CDR2 FQGTGA were looked up in the germline V gene. For repertoire sequencing, TCR beta CDR3 regions were amplified from RNA transcripts. The first round was an RT-PCR using HTBI primers with the Qiagen OneStep RT-PCR kit, and this first round was followed by a second-round multiplex PCR, then size selection and purification. The libraries underwent paired-end sequencing with 100 bp reads on an Illumina HiSeq2000. The published analysis was carried out like this. SOAPnuke was used to process the reads, throwing out any read that had adapters, had uncalled bases, had a mean Phred below 15, or lacked an exact constant-primer or identifier match. COPE v1.2.5 was used to merge the high-quality paired reads. Clonotypes were defined as unique nucleotide sequences and were aligned to IMGT TRB V, D and J references using MiTCR v1.1. Only V-J combinations with frequency above 0.0001 were analysed, covering more than 99% of repertoires. For each V-J combination, a TCR clonal expansion and chaos score was defined as the ratio of F50 clonal expansion to chaos observed in the TCRdist matrix. Welch's t-statistics and random forest were used to reduce the features to about 14 V-J combinations, which were then used as input to a naive Bayes classifier. The similarity between thyroid and blood repertoires was quantified using the Morisita-Horn index. TCRdb's own reprocessing of the public reads used fastp at Q25 and MiXCR and kept productive beta chains. For every CDR3 protein sequence, its rows merge into one entry that carries the most common genes and DNA. These V and J calls rely on TCRdb rather than the paper's analysis. The sample records hundreds of thousands of distinct CDR3 sequences, about 24% of which are singletons. The top ten clonotypes cover more than 5.5% of the sample.

This clonotype showed up many times. The antigen this receptor binds is unknown. No base qualities exist here, and no much larger clone lies one base off it. A patient counted as having stable hyperthyroidism if there was no progression to ophthalmopathy within 18 months of follow-up. Hyperthyroidism patients were newly diagnosed, with disease duration under 2 months, and aged 18 to 65 years. Anyone with other autoimmune diseases, uncontrolled infections, pregnancy or lactation was excluded from the study. Diagnosis was based on clinical symptoms, serum thyroxine, TRAb, thyroid ultrasound and orbital computed tomography. Using Ficoll-Paque density gradient centrifugation, PBMCs were isolated from less than 11 ml of fresh peripheral blood. Trizol reagent was used to extract the total RNA, and its quality was then checked on an Agilent 2100 Bioanalyzer.

Rearrangement joined TRBV7-3 to TRBJ2-7; TRBD2 lines up with 7 middle nucleotides. The sequenced material came from peripheral blood. The sequence came from a woman under 30 with stable Graves' hyperthyroidism. Some clones in this sample may be carry-over from other donors' samples. Donor details come from another sample of the same person, matched by shared clones. For the CDR3, the sequence is CASSLYERGEQYF. Here is the DNA: TGTGCCAGCAGCTTATACGAGCGGGGAGAGCAGTACTTC.